This T cell receptor beta chain stems from a study of T cell responses to AZD1222 COVID-19 vaccine. About this clone: Its antigen is currently unknown.

CDR1 and CDR2 from the germline V gene are SGHDT and YYEEEE. This CDR3 contains 13 residues. Trimming left V 2 bases short and J 1 base short, with 6 bases between. Findings of the study overall: White British donors predominated, females outnumbered males, and clonal diversity was possibly underestimated. CD4 TCRs covered the whole spike, strongest at regions 160-218 and 743-854.

Some clones are missing from TCRdb's copy, which holds only in-frame ones; the method was immunoSEQ multiplex PCR. The sample holds tens of thousands of clones, just over 85% seen once. Researchers grouped second doses given at about 4 or about 12 weeks into one pool. The V and J genes are TRBV5-6 and TRBJ2-5; D is undetermined. The sample was peripheral blood, taken 28 days after the second AZD1222 dose. The receptor comes from an adult who received the AZD1222 COVID-19 vaccine. The CDR3 region has the DNA TGTGCCAGCAGCTTTTCCGGCCAAGAGACCCAGTACTTC. Protein product: CASSFSGQETQYF.